This TCR beta chain was found in a study of vaccination and CD4 T cells after COVID-19. About the study: Two of the convalescents were Hispanic, and the group consisted of six males and four females. Stimulation of cells relied on overlapping spike peptides derived from SARS-CoV-2, HCoV-NL63, HCoV-OC43 and HCoV-229E.

As regards this clonotype: Its target is unknown.

The study, taken as a whole, reports: Convalescent patients had a median about 90% of reactive clones appearing only post-vaccination.

The sample's treatment: roughly 10-day PBMC culture with coronavirus spike peptide pools or control peptides (ViraFEST assay). ViraFEST used peptide pools to expand antigen-specific T cells and subsequently sequenced their TCRs. V was clipped by 6 bases and J by 3 bases; unmatched bases: 5. The CDR3 is 14 amino acids. The germline V gene encodes CDR1 MNHNS and CDR2 SASEGT. The Oncomine TCR Beta short-read assay was applied to DNA of cultured CD4+ T cells. TCRdb ran MiXCR on the PCR reads and lists one entry per CDR3 protein. The table has around 16,000 distinct CDR3 sequences, about 40% seen once. This chain connects TRBV6-1 to TRBJ1-1; 9 bases are shared with TRBD1. The sequences come from CD4+ T cells from blood, cultured in vitro, collected after SARS-CoV-2 vaccination. The sequence derives from a human donor who had recovered from COVID-19. The CDR3 DNA reads TGTGCCAGCAGAAACGACAGGGGGGACACTGAAGCTTTCTTT. It encodes CASRNDRGDTEAFF.